These 27 T cell receptor beta chains were all obtained from the same sample, sequenced in a study of vaccination and CD4 T cells after COVID-19 (dated by TCRdb to 2021 to 2024). No antigen has been identified for these receptors. In light of the paper, this sample's treatment or condition label describes: roughly 10-day PBMC culture with coronavirus spike peptide pools or control peptides (ViraFEST assay). The method was PCR. The instrument was an Illumina iSeq 100. DNA from cultured CD4+ T cells underwent TCR sequencing with the Oncomine TCR Beta short-read assay at the Johns Hopkins FTIC core. In TCRdb, the public reads were trimmed at Q25 with fastp and aligned with MiXCR, with productive beta chains retained. Under each unique CDR3 protein, matching rows form one entry showing the most common genes and DNA. For this sample there are tens of thousands of distinct CDR3 sequences; 60% to 80% appear just once. The ten most abundant clones make up 15% to 20% of the sample.

Source: CD4+ T cells from blood, cultured in vitro, taken after SARS-CoV-2 vaccination. The receptors derive from a human donor who received a COVID-19 vaccine.

V gene TRBV7-9 combines with J gene TRBJ2-1; D remains unclear. CDR1 and CDR2 from the germline V gene are SEHNR and FQNEAQ (reference sequence). CDR3 length equals 13 residues. The V end was cut by 1 base, the J end by 6 bases, with 7 bases between. The CDR3 region is CASSLVVANEQFF. The CDR3 nucleotides are TGTGCCAGCAGCTTAGTGGTCGCCAATGAGCAGTTCTTC.

The CDR3, as DNA: TGCGCCAGCAGCCAAGACAGGGCGACGTATGGCTACACCTTC. Protein product: CASSQDRATYGYTF. The chain couples TRBV4-1 to TRBJ1-2, with a tentative D call TRBD1 (5 bases). Germline CDR1 MGHRA, CDR2 YSYEKL. This CDR3 has 14 residues. The V end lost 0 bases, the J end lost 5 bases, and 10 bases lay between the germline ends.

This rearrangement joins TRBV7-2 to TRBJ2-7; TRBD1 matches at 7 bases. Trimming at V came to 5 bases and at J to 3 bases, leaving 7 bases not matched to a gene. The CDR3 is 14 residues long. Germline V gives CDR1 SGHTA, CDR2 FQGNSA. The CDR3 sequence: CASSRSDRNYEQYF. In DNA, the CDR3 is TGTGCCAGCAGCAGATCGGACAGGAACTACGAGCAGTACTTC.

This sequence joins TRBV10-1 and TRBJ1-1; D remains unclear. The germline V gene has CDR1 WNHNN and CDR2 SYGVQD (reference sequence). CDR3 length equals 17 residues. The V end lost 2 bases, the J end lost 3 bases, and 19 bases lay between the germline ends. CDR3 sequence reads: CASSENRLRAGYTEAFF. DNA for the CDR3: TGCGCCAGCAGTGAGAATCGCTTGAGGGCTGGTTACACTGAAGCTTTCTTT.

This clonotype has a handful of counts. The chain recombines TRBV6-1 with TRBJ1-5; 7 nucleotides line up with TRBD1. Trimming cost V 5 bases and J 8 bases; bases outside gene matches: 6. Germline lookup yields CDR1 MNHNS and CDR2 SASEGT. This CDR3 has 13 residues. CDR3 coding DNA: TGTGCCAGCAGTCTTAACAGGGGAGAGCCCCAGCATTTT. The encoded protein is CASSLNRGEPQHF.

For this clonotype: One end of the junction fails to match germline, which may point to a read error. The CDR3 region is CASREVKTEAFF. In DNA, the CDR3 is TGTGCCAGCAGAGAAGTCAAGACTGAAGCTTTCTTT. V gene TRBV6-1 combines with J gene TRBJ1-1, with D uncertain. Looked up from germline, CDR1 is MNHNS and CDR2 is SASEGT. The length of the CDR3 is 12 residues.

This clonotype was observed a single time. The J gene is TRBJ1-5, the V gene TRBV6-4; D ambiguous. CDR1 is MRHNA and CDR2 is SNTAGT in the germline V gene. The germline V and J ends were trimmed by 5 bases and 1 base, with 6 bases remaining between them. The CDR3 loop spans 13 amino acids. CDR3 nucleotide sequence: TGTGCCAGCAGTATCGACAGCAATCAGCCCCAGCATTTT. Translated, it gives CASSIDSNQPQHF.

This rearrangement joins TRBV6-1 to TRBJ1-5; no reliable D call. This CDR3 spans 15 amino acids. Per germline, CDR1 MNHNS and CDR2 SASEGT. V lost 3 bases and J lost 3, with 12 bases in between. For the CDR3, the DNA is TGTGCCAGCAGTGATCGCGGGGTAGCCAATCAGCCCCAGCATTTT. Residues: CASSDRGVANQPQHF.

The sample holds one count of this clonotype. The V call is TRBV6-4, the J call TRBJ2-3; tentatively, D is TRBD1 or TRBD2 (6 bases each). Trimming removed 2 bases from V and 0 bases from J, with 12 bases in between. CDR1 is MRHNA and CDR2 is SNTAGT in the germline V gene. The CDR3 runs to 16 residues. CDR3 amino acids: CASSDNGGSSTDTQYF. Here the CDR3 DNA reads TGTGCCAGCAGTGACAACGGGGGCTCCAGCACAGATACGCAGTATTTT.

This clonotype was counted a single time. The chain links TRBV24-1 to TRBJ2-2, with D perhaps given as TRBD1 or TRBD2 (5 bases each). With 4 bases removed from V and 4 bases from J, the gap between germline ends came to 12 bases. Germline V CDR1 and CDR2: KGHDR, SFDVKD. CDR3 length: 15 residues. The DNA for the CDR3 is TGTGCCACCAGTGACCCTAGGGACGGCACCGGGGAGCTGTTTTTT. It encodes CATSDPRDGTGELFF.

V is TRBV7-2 and J is TRBJ1-1; 7 bases line up with TRBD1. V was clipped by 1 base and J by 0 bases; unmatched bases: 5. This CDR3 has 16 amino acids. In germline, CDR1 is SGHTA, CDR2 FQGNSA. DNA for the CDR3: TGTGCCAGCAGCTTAGGACAGGGACAAATGAACACTGAAGCTTTCTTT. Amino acid sequence: CASSLGQGQMNTEAFF.

The J gene is TRBJ1-2, the V gene TRBV7-2, with D perhaps TRBD1 (5 bases). This CDR3 is built from 14 residues. Per germline, CDR1 SGHTA and CDR2 FQGNSA. Trimming pared 1 base from V and 7 bases from J, leaving 13 bases between. The CDR3 region has the DNA TGTGCCAGCAGCTTAGGGGGCAGGGTATCTGGCTACACCTTC. Translated, it gives CASSLGGRVSGYTF. The full variable domain, its missing parts supplied by reference TRBV7-2 and TRBJ1-2, is GAGVSQSPSNKVTEKGKDVELRCDPISGHTALYWYRQSLGQGLEFLIYFQGNSAPDKSGLPSDRFSAERTGGSVSTLTIQRTQQEDSAVYLCASSLGGRVSGYTFGSGTRLTVV.

The rearrangement joins TRBV12-3 or TRBV12-4 to TRBJ2-5, with a weak D call TRBD2 (7 bases). The V gene lost 7 bases and the J gene lost 5 bases, with 20 bases spanning the gap. The CDR3 consists of 15 residues. The CDR3 region has the DNA TGTGCCAGCATTCGAGGGGGGGCGACATGGGAGACCCAGTACTTC. This sequence encodes CASIRGGATWETQYF.

The chain links TRBV12-3 or TRBV12-4 to TRBJ1-2, with D maybe TRBD1 (5 bases). CDR3 length equals 12 residues. The ends were cut back, 8 bases at V and 4 bases at J, with 11 bases in the middle. CDR3 nucleotides: TGTGCCAGCGGCCAGGGAAGCTATGGCTACACCTTC. Protein sequence: CASGQGSYGYTF.

This rearrangement joins TRBV10-3 to TRBJ2-5; 10 nucleotides line up with TRBD1. Germline V gives CDR1 ENHRY, CDR2 SYGVKD. The CDR3 runs 17 residues. V gave up 6 bases and J gave up 0 bases; unmatched junction bases: 10. The CDR3 reads CAIRGPGQGTDQETQYF. The CDR3 nucleotides read TGTGCCATCAGAGGACCGGGACAGGGGACTGACCAAGAGACCCAGTACTTC.

As regards this clonotype: This may come from a read error, since a much larger clone is one base off. The chain is built from TRBV19 and TRBJ2-3; 7 bases map to TRBD1. The CDR3 runs 16 residues. The V gene's germline CDR1 is LNHDA and CDR2 SQIVND (reference sequence). CDR3 nucleotide sequence: TGTGCCGGTAGTCCCAACAGGGGAACCCTCACAGATACGCAGTATTTT. Amino acid sequence: CAGSPNRGTLTDTQYF.

The chain recombines TRBV10-3 with TRBJ2-1; 9 bases match TRBD2. CDR1 and CDR2 from the germline V gene are ENHRY and SYGVKD. Trimming took 11 bases from V and 7 from J; bases not matched to a gene: 12. The CDR3 runs to 14 residues. CDR3 DNA sequence: TGTGCCTCCGGGGGGCCTAGCGGGGCGAATGAGCAGTTCTTC. Translation gives CASGGPSGANEQFF.

CDR3 amino acids: CASTWDRGSGPQHF. CDR3 bases: TGTGCCAGCACCTGGGACAGGGGGTCTGGGCCCCAGCATTTT. This sequence joins TRBV2 and TRBJ1-5; 11 bases fit TRBD1. Germline values: CDR1 SNHLY, CDR2 FYNNEI. This CDR3 contains 14 residues. V gave up 7 bases and J gave up 9 bases; unmatched junction bases: 8.

In this sample, this clonotype turned up once. This chain connects TRBV5-6 to TRBJ2-3, with a tentative D call TRBD1 (5 bases). V was clipped by 1 base and J by 0 bases, with 9 bases between them. Germline CDR1 and CDR2: SGHDT and YYEEEE. The CDR3 covers 15 residues. This CDR3 reads CASSLWSGSTDTQYF. The DNA of the CDR3 is TGTGCCAGCAGCTTGTGGTCAGGGAGCACAGATACGCAGTATTTT.

This clonotype was counted between two and nine times. The rearrangement uses TRBV25-1 and TRBJ2-5; 10 positions match TRBD1. V was clipped by 3 bases and J by 3 bases; unmatched bases: 4. Per the germline V gene, CDR1 is MGHDK and CDR2 is SYGVNS. The CDR3 is 15 amino acids. The CDR3 region is CASSDRDRGEETQYF. CDR3 nucleotides: TGTGCCAGCAGTGACCGGGACAGGGGAGAAGAGACCCAGTACTTC.

The chain carries TRBV7-9 and TRBJ1-5, with D perhaps TRBD1 (6 bases). This CDR3 contains 15 residues. With 3 bases removed from V and 10 bases from J, the gap between germline ends came to 19 bases. Per the germline V gene, CDR1 is SEHNR and CDR2 is FQNEAQ (reference sequence). Written as DNA, the CDR3 is TGTGCCAGCAGCTTGGGGGGGCAGCCCAATCCCCCCCAGCATTTT. Protein: CASSLGGQPNPPQHF.

Note on this clonotype: A read error may produce the germline difference seen at one junction end. This sequence joins TRBV2 and TRBJ1-3; D is ambiguous. Germline V gene sequence: CDR1 SNHLY, CDR2 FYNNEI. This CDR3 is 13 amino acids long. The CDR3 region is CSSSPTSGNTIYF. The DNA of the CDR3 is TGTTCCAGCAGTCCGACCTCTGGAAACACCATATATTTT.

The gene calls are TRBV20-1 and TRBJ1-1; D perhaps matches TRBD1 (5 bases). This CDR3 contains 17 residues. Germline values: CDR1 DFQATT, CDR2 SNEGSKA (reference sequence). The V gene lost 0 bases and the J gene lost 1 base, with 18 bases spanning the gap. CDR3 amino acids: CSAREWLAGTRNTEAFF. The CDR3 region has the DNA TGCAGTGCTAGAGAATGGCTGGCGGGGACTAGGAACACTGAAGCTTTCTTT.

This clonotype was detected only once. CDR3 in amino acids: CASSPTPGETQYF. The CDR3 DNA is TGCGCCAGTTCCCCCACCCCGGGAGAGACCCAGTACTTC. The chain recombines TRBV10-1 with TRBJ2-5; D unresolved. The CDR3 covers 13 residues. Germline CDR1 and CDR2: WNHNN and SYGVQD (reference sequence). Trimming took off 9 bases at V and 4 bases at J, with 15 bases between the two ends.

The chain carries TRBV20-1 and TRBJ1-6; D unresolved. Trimming left V 0 bases short and J 0 bases short, with 9 bases between. This CDR3 is built from 16 residues. Germline V gene data show CDR1 as DFQATT and CDR2 as SNEGSKA (reference sequence). The CDR3 region is CSARDSPSSYNSPLHF. In nucleotides, the CDR3 is TGCAGTGCTAGAGATTCTCCGAGCTCCTATAATTCACCCCTCCACTTT.

The V gene is TRBV6-1, the J gene TRBJ1-2; 7 bases are a match to TRBD1. This CDR3 spans 12 amino acids. V trimming: 7 bases; J trimming: 6 bases; junction bases outside the gene matches: 5. Germline loops: CDR1 MNHNS, CDR2 SASEGT. CDR3 coding DNA: TGTGCCAGCATGAGGGGGCACGATGGCTACACCTTC. It encodes CASMRGHDGYTF.

This chain's CDR3 is CSVWDENNVAGDNEQFF. The CDR3 bases are TGCAGTGTATGGGACGAAAATAACGTAGCGGGGGACAATGAGCAGTTCTTC. This chain connects TRBV20-1 to TRBJ2-1; 9 positions match TRBD2. CDR3 length equals 17 residues. With 7 bases clipped from V and 5 bases from J, the junction kept 18 bases outside the gene matches. Germline CDR1 reads DFQATT; CDR2 reads SNEGSKA (reference sequence).